Sequencing of this T cell receptor beta chain was carried out in a study of T-cell reconstitution after alpha-beta-depleted transplantation in children. The germline V gene has CDR1 SQVTM and CDR2 ANQGSEA. V lost 6 bases to trimming and J lost 6 bases, with 18 bases between them. The CDR3 loop spans 14 amino acids. Unique molecular identifiers were used in preparing the TCRbeta library. TCRdb passed the PCR reads through MiXCR, listing each CDR3 protein once. In the table there are 70,000 to 95,000 distinct CDR3 sequences, 10% to 15% of which are singletons. This clonotype was detected many times. The sample in question was PBMCs from the stem cell graft donor, obtained from the stem cell graft. V usage is TRBV29-1 and J usage is TRBJ2-1; possible D gene TRBD2, 6 bases. This receptor was obtained from a human donor who donated a stem cell graft to a child with inherited bone marrow failure. DNA of the CDR3: TGCAGCGTCGATCTAGCGCGAGCCAGCAATGAGCAGTTCTTC. Residues: CSVDLARASNEQFF.